These T cell receptor beta chains were read from a single sample in a study of early T cells in non-severe SARS-CoV-2 infection. TCRdb used MiXCR to reprocess the 5' RACE reads, holding one entry per CDR3 protein. The sample records roughly 58,000 distinct CDR3 sequences, roughly 6.8% being singletons. Sequencing was performed on whole blood. All receptors come from an adult who was a healthcare worker with PCR-confirmed SARS-CoV-2 infection or an uninfected control (not recorded which). Both conserved end residues are part of each CDR3. The D gene is left open where the match is weak. Clone size is given for some rows only: seen once, a few or many times, or a class if the clone is expanded.

v_call	j_call	d_call	clone_size	cdr3_aa	cdr3_nt
TRBV6-2/TRBV6-3	TRBJ1-2	.	many	CASSYLYGYTF	TGTGCCAGCAGTTATCTCTATGGCTACACCTTC
TRBV4-1	TRBJ2-5	.	many	CASSQDFQGLRAQYF	TGCGCCAGCAGCCAAGATTTCCAGGGCCTCAGGGCCCAGTACTTC
TRBV20-1	TRBJ2-1	TRBD2	few	CSARSLSGGGYNEQFF	TGCAGTGCTAGATCTCTTAGCGGGGGGGGATACAATGAGCAGTTCTTC
TRBV7-9	TRBJ1-1	.	many	CASSLGGSTEAFF	TGTGCCAGCAGCTTAGGCGGGAGCACTGAAGCTTTCTTT
TRBV4-3	TRBJ2-2	TRBD1	few	CASATGGVNTGELFF	TGCGCCAGTGCGACAGGGGGAGTGAACACCGGGGAGCTGTTTTTT
TRBV12-3/TRBV12-4	TRBJ2-5	TRBD2	.	CASSLISGGRGKTQYF	TGTGCCAGCAGTTTGATTAGCGGGGGTCGCGGAAAGACCCAGTACTTC
TRBV5-1	TRBJ2-7	.	.	CASSSVGEQYF	TGCGCCAGCAGCTCGGTCGGCGAGCAGTACTTC
TRBV7-2	TRBJ2-1	TRBD2	many	CASRSPGLASREQFF	TGTGCCAGCAGATCGCCGGGACTAGCGAGTCGTGAGCAGTTCTTC
TRBV7-6	TRBJ1-5	.	many	CASSSTTNQPQHF	TGTGCCAGCAGCTCAACAACAAATCAGCCCCAGCATTTT
TRBV29-1	TRBJ2-1	TRBD1	many	CSVGTDRSNEQFF	TGCAGCGTTGGGACGGACAGGTCCAATGAGCAGTTCTTC
TRBV7-2	TRBJ2-7	.	many	CASGQTGSYEQYF	TGTGCCAGCGGCCAGACAGGTTCCTACGAGCAGTACTTC
TRBV6-5	TRBJ2-1	.	many	CASTGYNEQFF	TGTGCCAGCACTGGCTACAATGAGCAGTTCTTC
TRBV2	TRBJ2-1	.	few	CASTGGSHEQFF	TGTGCCAGCACTGGGGGGAGCCATGAGCAGTTCTTC
TRBV19	TRBJ2-7	.	.	CASSIGAGRPTYEQYF	TGTGCCAGTAGTATCGGGGCCGGACGGCCGACCTACGAGCAGTACTTC
TRBV7-2	TRBJ2-5	.	many	CASSRHPNKGTYQETQYF	TGTGCCAGCAGCCGACATCCTAACAAAGGGACGTATCAAGAGACCCAGTACTTC
TRBV10-3	TRBJ2-2	.	many	CAISVEGDTGELFF	TGTGCCATCAGTGTGGAGGGGGACACCGGGGAGCTGTTTTTT
TRBV29-1	TRBJ1-1	.	few	CSVGRQTEAFF	TGCAGCGTTGGGCGACAGACAGAAGCTTTCTTT
TRBV11-3	TRBJ2-1	.	many	CASSLDTAGAGNEQFF	TGTGCCAGCAGCTTAGATACCGCGGGGGCTGGGAATGAGCAGTTCTTC
TRBV6-2/TRBV6-3	TRBJ1-2	.	medium-sized	CASSPGHGYTF	TGTGCCAGCAGTCCGGGACATGGCTACACCTTC
TRBV12-3/TRBV12-4	TRBJ1-3	.	few	CASRGTSGNTIYF	TGTGCCAGCAGGGGCACGTCTGGAAACACCATATATTTT
TRBV11-3	TRBJ1-1	.	.	CASSPRGRGTEAFF	TGTGCCAGCAGCCCCCGCGGGCGGGGAACTGAAGCTTTCTTT
TRBV7-7	TRBJ2-2	.	.	CASSLGGDTGELFF	TGTGCTAGCAGCTTAGGCGGTGACACCGGGGAGCTGTTTTTT
TRBV6-6	TRBJ2-5	.	.	CASSQGNQETQYF	TGTGCCAGCAGCCAGGGAAACCAAGAGACCCAGTACTTC
TRBV15	TRBJ2-2	.	many	CATNREITGELFF	TGTGCCACCAACAGGGAGATCACGGGGGAGCTGTTTTTT
TRBV14	TRBJ1-1	.	.	CASSGPQGNTEAFF	TGTGCCAGCAGCGGACCACAGGGGAACACTGAAGCTTTCTTT
TRBV5-1	TRBJ2-3	.	many	CASTGPGGTDTQYF	TGCGCCAGCACCGGCCCGGGGGGCACAGATACGCAGTATTTT
TRBV19	TRBJ2-7	TRBD1	.	CASSIWPGGGYEQYF	TGTGCCAGTAGTATATGGCCAGGGGGTGGTTACGAGCAGTACTTC
TRBV7-8	TRBJ2-2	.	few	CASSPAGGRQNTGELFF	TGTGCCAGCAGCCCTGCCGGGGGGCGGCAGAACACCGGGGAGCTGTTTTTT
TRBV6-6	TRBJ2-7	TRBD2	few	CASSAGAGTYEQYF	TGTGCCAGCAGCGCCGGAGCGGGGACCTACGAGCAGTACTTC
TRBV7-8	TRBJ2-5	.	few	CASRSQGSTSTQYF	TGTGCCAGCAGGTCCCAGGGCTCTACCTCGACCCAGTACTTC
TRBV5-5	TRBJ1-1	.	.	CASSLIRGGNTEAFF	TGTGCCAGCAGCTTGATCAGGGGCGGAAACACTGAAGCTTTCTTT
TRBV12-3/TRBV12-4	TRBJ2-2	TRBD1	.	CASSDRTGDTGELFF	TGTGCCAGCAGTGACCGGACAGGGGACACCGGGGAGCTGTTTTTT
TRBV7-3	TRBJ2-3	.	few	CASSLGSGVADTQYF	TGTGCCAGCAGCTTAGGATCGGGGGTAGCAGATACGCAGTATTTT
TRBV11-3	TRBJ2-7	.	.	CASSLDGEGLYEQYF	TGTGCCAGCAGCTTAGATGGAGAAGGACTTTACGAGCAGTACTTC
TRBV2	TRBJ1-2	TRBD1	.	CASSVGGRGYGYTF	TGTGCCAGCAGTGTAGGGGGCCGGGGCTATGGCTACACCTTC
TRBV28	TRBJ2-7	TRBD1	few	CASSSERTGGYEQYF	TGTGCCAGCAGCTCCGAGAGGACAGGGGGCTACGAGCAGTACTTC
TRBV20-1	TRBJ2-7	TRBD1	few	CSAMGQLYEQYF	TGCAGTGCCATGGGACAGCTCTACGAGCAGTACTTC
TRBV5-4	TRBJ2-1	TRBD1	many	CASSMGQGAYNEQFF	TGTGCCAGCAGTATGGGACAGGGGGCCTACAATGAGCAGTTCTTC
TRBV7-2	TRBJ2-1	.	many	CASYHLGPPVNEQFF	TGTGCCAGCTACCATCTAGGGCCACCTGTGAATGAGCAGTTCTTC
TRBV12-3/TRBV12-4	TRBJ1-5	.	many	CASSLLRTQPQHF	TGTGCCAGCAGTTTATTGAGGACCCAGCCCCAGCATTTT
TRBV7-2	TRBJ2-7	.	many	CASSLGAGRSYEQYF	TGTGCCAGCAGCTTAGGGGCGGGGCGCTCGTACGAGCAGTACTTC
TRBV27	TRBJ1-6	TRBD1	many	CASSPWTGSNSPLHF	TGTGCCAGCAGTCCCTGGACAGGGAGTAATTCACCCCTCCACTTT
TRBV5-1	TRBJ2-7	TRBD1	few	CASSLPGQTSYEQYF	TGCGCCAGCAGCTTACCGGGACAGACCTCCTACGAGCAGTACTTC
TRBV3-1	TRBJ1-2	.	many	CASSPRGRGSEGYTF	TGTGCCAGCAGCCCTCGCGGCAGGGGATCGGAAGGCTACACCTTC
TRBV9	TRBJ2-3	.	.	CASSYAGGNADTQYF	TGTGCCAGCAGCTACGCCGGGGGCAACGCAGATACGCAGTATTTT
TRBV12-3/TRBV12-4	TRBJ2-6	.	many	CASTRGGVRGANVLTF	TGTGCCAGCACCCGTGGTGGGGTCCGTGGGGCCAACGTCCTGACTTTC
TRBV2	TRBJ2-7	TRBD1	many	CASSETGTAGYEQYF	TGTGCCAGCAGTGAAACCGGGACAGCTGGCTACGAGCAGTACTTC
TRBV20-1	TRBJ2-1	.	many	CSARESVGLLVDEQFF	TGCAGTGCTAGAGAGTCGGTGGGGCTTCTCGTCGATGAGCAGTTCTTC
TRBV7-2	TRBJ1-5	TRBD1	many	CASSFGQGGNQPQHF	TGTGCCAGCAGCTTTGGACAGGGGGGCAATCAGCCCCAGCATTTT
TRBV5-5	TRBJ1-1	TRBD1	.	CASTLTGRGTEAFF	TGTGCCAGCACCTTGACAGGGCGAGGGACTGAAGCTTTCTTT
TRBV7-6	TRBJ1-1	.	many	CASSLIEGSTEAFF	TGTGCCAGCAGCTTGATAGAGGGATCCACTGAAGCTTTCTTT